Listed below are T cell receptor beta chains from one sample, sequenced in a study of immune evolution from preneoplasia to lung adenocarcinoma. Data came from immunoSEQ multiplex PCR; TCRdb stores just in-frame clones and leaves some out. This table holds about 9,400 clones, around 87% found once. The sample taken for sequencing was FFPE invasive lung adenocarcinoma tissue. These receptor sequences come from a person in their 70s with invasive lung adenocarcinoma. Both conserved end residues are part of each CDR3. The D gene is left open where the match is weak. Not all rows give a size; the values are once, few, many and, for expanded clones, a class.

D: TRBD2
J: TRBJ2-5
V: TRBV4-2
size: -
DNA: TGTGCCAGCAGCCTGGGGACTAGCGGGGTGAGGAAGACCCAGTACTTC
CDR3: CASSLGTSGVRKTQYF

D: TRBD1
J: TRBJ2-1
V: TRBV9
size: -
DNA: TGTGCCAGCAGCGTCGGGACAGGGTTGTACAATGAGCAGTTCTTC
CDR3: CASSVGTGLYNEQFF

D: -
J: TRBJ2-7
V: TRBV9
size: -
DNA: TGTGCCAGCAGCGTAGATGAGGGCTACGAGCAGTACTTC
CDR3: CASSVDEGYEQYF

D: TRBD1
J: TRBJ2-3
V: TRBV29-1
size: -
DNA: TGCAGCGTCCCTGGGACAGGACGAGGAGATACGCAGTATTTT
CDR3: CSVPGTGRGDTQYF

D: -
J: TRBJ1-1
V: TRBV29-1
size: -
DNA: TGCAGCGCCGGGGGGCAGGTAGCTTTCTTT
CDR3: CSAGGQVAFF

D: -
J: TRBJ2-7
V: TRBV6-1
size: -
DNA: TGTGCCAGCAGTGAAAATGCCTTCAGTAGCGGCTACGAGCAGTATTTC
CDR3: CASSENAFSSGYEQYF

D: -
J: TRBJ2-7
V: TRBV7-9
size: -
DNA: TGTGCCAGCAGCTTAGGCGGTTCGACCTACGAGCAGTACTTC
CDR3: CASSLGGSTYEQYF

D: -
J: TRBJ1-3
V: TRBV30
size: -
DNA: TGTGCCTGGCAGTTAAGCTCTGGAAACACCATATATTTT
CDR3: CAWQLSSGNTIYF

D: -
J: TRBJ1-1
V: TRBV28
size: -
DNA: TGTGCCAGCAGAATGGACCTGGACACTGAAGCTTTCTTT
CDR3: CASRMDLDTEAFF

D: TRBD1
J: TRBJ1-2
V: TRBV9
size: -
DNA: TGTGCCAGCAGCGTAGATACCGGGACAGGGTACTATGGCTACACCTTC
CDR3: CASSVDTGTGYYGYTF

D: -
J: TRBJ1-2
V: TRBV11-3
size: -
DNA: TGTGCCAGCAGCTTAAACGGGGAAAGCGGCTACACCTTC
CDR3: CASSLNGESGYTF

D: -
J: TRBJ1-5
V: TRBV2
size: -
DNA: TGTGCCAGCAGTGTTGACAGCAATAGCAATCAGCCCCAGCATTTT
CDR3: CASSVDSNSNQPQHF

D: -
J: TRBJ2-1
V: TRBV20-1
size: -
DNA: TGCAGTGCTGAAGGCTACAATGAGCAGTTCTTC
CDR3: CSAEGYNEQFF

D: -
J: TRBJ1-5
V: TRBV5-1
size: -
DNA: TGCGCCAGCAGCATGGGACCCAATCAGCCCCAGCATTTT
CDR3: CASSMGPNQPQHF

D: -
J: TRBJ2-5
V: TRBV28
size: once
DNA: TGTGCCAGCCTGGGGGGTTGGGCACGAGGGTGGGAGACCCAGTACTTC
CDR3: CASLGGWARGWETQYF

D: -
J: TRBJ2-1
V: TRBV29-1
size: -
DNA: TGCAGCTTTCAGACAGAATACAATGAGCAGTTCTTC
CDR3: CSFQTEYNEQFF

D: -
J: TRBJ1-1
V: TRBV2
size: -
DNA: TGTGCCAGCGGGGGAACAGGGAACACTGAAGCTTTCTTT
CDR3: CASGGTGNTEAFF

D: -
J: TRBJ2-2
V: TRBV5-1
size: -
DNA: TGCGCCAGCAGCTTGGCCGGGACGGGAGACACCGGGGAGCTGTTTTTT
CDR3: CASSLAGTGDTGELFF

D: -
J: TRBJ2-1
V: TRBV29-1
size: -
DNA: TGCAGCGTTGCGGCTCTCCTCCGGACTTTAGATGAGCAGTTCTTC
CDR3: CSVAALLRTLDEQFF

D: TRBD1
J: TRBJ1-2
V: TRBV7-7
size: -
DNA: TGTGCTAGCAGCCCGGGACAGGGGGATGGAAACGGCTACACCTTC
CDR3: CASSPGQGDGNGYTF

D: -
J: TRBJ2-7
V: TRBV27
size: -
DNA: TGTGCCAGCAGTTTAGGGGCAGGGGTGGGCTACGAGCAGTACTTC
CDR3: CASSLGAGVGYEQYF

D: TRBD2
J: TRBJ2-7
V: TRBV7-9
size: -
DNA: TGTGCCAGCAGCGTATCTAGCGGGGCCGCCGACTACGAGCAGTACTTC
CDR3: CASSVSSGAADYEQYF

D: -
J: TRBJ1-3
V: TRBV7-2
size: -
DNA: TGTGCCAGCAGCTTATTCGTGGCGTCTGGAAACACCATATATTTT
CDR3: CASSLFVASGNTIYF

D: TRBD1
J: TRBJ1-5
V: TRBV28
size: -
DNA: TGTGCCAGCAGCCGACAGGGGAGCAATCAGCCCCAGCATTTT
CDR3: CASSRQGSNQPQHF

D: -
J: TRBJ2-5
V: TRBV2
size: -
DNA: TGTGCCAGCAGCATCGGTGATCGGGAGACCCAGTACTTC
CDR3: CASSIGDRETQYF

D: TRBD1
J: TRBJ1-1
V: TRBV10-3
size: -
DNA: TGTGCCGTTCGACAGGGGAACACTGAAGCTTTCTTT
CDR3: CAVRQGNTEAFF

D: -
J: TRBJ1-5
V: TRBV20-1
size: -
DNA: TGCAGTGCTAGTACTAATCAGCCCCAGCATTTT
CDR3: CSASTNQPQHF

D: -
J: TRBJ2-6
V: TRBV6-1
size: -
DNA: TGTGCCAGCAATTACGGTTCTGGGGCCAACGTCCTGACTTTC
CDR3: CASNYGSGANVLTF

D: TRBD2
J: TRBJ2-7
V: TRBV28
size: -
DNA: TGTGCCAGCAGTTTAGGGGCTAGCGGGAGCCTTACCTACGAGCAGTACTTC
CDR3: CASSLGASGSLTYEQYF

D: -
J: TRBJ2-7
V: TRBV28
size: -
DNA: TGTGCCAGCAGTCGCCCCGGCTACGAGCAGTACTTC
CDR3: CASSRPGYEQYF

D: -
J: TRBJ1-1
V: TRBV20-1
size: -
DNA: TGCAGTGCCCGCCGAGACATCATAGCTTTCTTT
CDR3: CSARRDIIAFF

D: TRBD1
J: TRBJ1-4
V: TRBV30
size: once
DNA: TGTGCCTGGAGTGTGGCCCTAGGACAGGGCGGTGAAAAACTGTTTTTT
CDR3: CAWSVALGQGGEKLFF

D: TRBD2
J: TRBJ2-5
V: TRBV2
size: -
DNA: TGTGCCAGCAGAAGGACTAGCGGGGAAGAGACCCAGTACTTC
CDR3: CASRRTSGEETQYF